This is a list of T cell receptor beta chains from one sample in a study of T cells in Graves' hyperthyroidism and ophthalmopathy. A single record per CDR3 protein comes from TCRdb applying MiXCR to the multiplex PCR reads. The sample consists of roughly 510,000 distinct CDR3 sequences, under 25% of them appearing once. Sequencing used blood. The receptors derive from a man aged 18 to 30 with Graves' hyperthyroidism. Each CDR3 is given with its conserved first and last residue. A D gene is named only where the DNA matches it firmly. For some rows the clone size is stated as once, few or many, or as a class when expanded; others skip it.

d_gene | j_gene | abundance | v_gene | CDR3nt | CDR3aa
NA | TRBJ2-7 | NA | TRBV27 | TGTGCCAGCACCGGCGGGGCCCACGAGCAGTACTTC | CASTGGAHEQYF
NA | TRBJ1-5 | many | TRBV28 | TGTGCCAGCAGTCCCCAGATTGGGCAGGGAGGGCAGCCCCAGCATTTT | CASSPQIGQGGQPQHF
TRBD2 | TRBJ2-5 | few | TRBV28 | TGTGCCAGCAGTCGGAGAGCGGGGGGCCGGGAGACCCAGTACTTC | CASSRRAGGRETQYF
TRBD2 | TRBJ2-5 | many | TRBV6-1 | TGTGCCAGCAGTGAATATGCGGGGGGTCAAGAGACCCAGTACTTC | CASSEYAGGQETQYF
NA | TRBJ2-5 | NA | TRBV11-2 | TGTGCCAGCAGCCCCGGTGGGGAGACCAAGTACTTC | CASSPGGETKYF
NA | TRBJ1-3 | NA | TRBV6-1 | TGTGCCAGCAGTGAAGAAGGGGAGGGTAGATATGGAAACACCATATATTTT | CASSEEGEGRYGNTIYF
NA | TRBJ2-2 | many | TRBV12-3/TRBV12-4 | TGTGCCAGCAGTTTAGTACGTGCGACTGGGGAGCTGTTTTTT | CASSLVRATGELFF
NA | TRBJ2-7 | many | TRBV6-4 | TGTGCCAGCAGATTTTTCGGGACGGTATTCAGCTCCTACGAGCAGTACTTC | CASRFFGTVFSSYEQYF
TRBD1 | TRBJ1-3 | NA | TRBV19 | TGTGCCAGTAGACCGGGACAGGGGACTTCTGGAAACACTATATATTTT | CASRPGQGTSGNTIYF
TRBD1 | TRBJ1-2 | many | TRBV6-1 | TGTGCCAGCAGTGCACCGGGACAGGGCGACTATGGCTACACCTTC | CASSAPGQGDYGYTF
NA | TRBJ1-2 | many | TRBV2 | TGTGCCAGCAGTGGATACAGGGCTAACTATGGCTACACCTTC | CASSGYRANYGYTF
TRBD1 | TRBJ2-2 | many | TRBV6-5 | TGTGCCAGCAGACGGACAGGGGCCGGGGAGCTGTTTTTT | CASRRTGAGELFF
NA | TRBJ1-3 | many | TRBV28 | TGTGCCAGCACCACGAAAGGAAACACCATATATTTT | CASTTKGNTIYF
NA | TRBJ1-2 | many | TRBV15 | TGTGCCACCAGCTCTCGGAGCTATGGCTACACCTTC | CATSSRSYGYTF